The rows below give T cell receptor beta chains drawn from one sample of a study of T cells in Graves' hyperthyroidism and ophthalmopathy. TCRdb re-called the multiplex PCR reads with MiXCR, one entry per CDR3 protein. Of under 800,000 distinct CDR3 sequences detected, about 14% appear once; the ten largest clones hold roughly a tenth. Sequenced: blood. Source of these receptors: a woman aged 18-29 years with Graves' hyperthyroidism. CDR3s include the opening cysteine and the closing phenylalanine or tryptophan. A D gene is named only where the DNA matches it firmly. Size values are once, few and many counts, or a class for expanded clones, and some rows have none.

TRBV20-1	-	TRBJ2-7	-	CSFSPRRGLQYF	TGCAGTTTTTCTCCCCGCCGAGGCCTGCAGTACTTC
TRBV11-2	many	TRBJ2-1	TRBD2	CASSSIAGNNEQFF	TGTGCCAGCAGCTCAATAGCGGGAAACAATGAGCAGTTCTTC
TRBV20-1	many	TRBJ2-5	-	CSATIQGLRETQYF	TGCAGTGCTACGATCCAGGGTCTCCGGGAGACCCAGTACTTC
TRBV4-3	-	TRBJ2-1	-	CASSQDRWARKVGYNEQFF	TGCGCCAGCAGCCAAGATCGATGGGCGCGGAAAGTCGGCTACAATGAGCAGTTCTTC
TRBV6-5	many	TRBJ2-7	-	CASSYDVRGAYEQYF	TGTGCCAGCAGTTACGACGTCAGAGGAGCCTACGAGCAGTACTTC
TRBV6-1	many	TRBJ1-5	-	CASSEGVGINQPQHF	TGTGCCAGCAGTGAAGGGGTGGGAATCAATCAGCCCCAGCATTTT
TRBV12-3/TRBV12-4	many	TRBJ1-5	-	CASSLGHRQPQHF	TGTGCCAGCAGTTTAGGACATCGGCAGCCCCAGCATTTT
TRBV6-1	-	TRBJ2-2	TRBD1	CATARDRGTGELFF	TGTGCCACTGCCCGGGACAGGGGCACCGGGGAGCTGTTTTTT
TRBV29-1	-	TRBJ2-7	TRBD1	CSVQGDQVYEQYF	TGCAGCGTTCAGGGGGATCAGGTCTACGAGCAGTACTTC
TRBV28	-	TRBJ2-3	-	CASSPRGRRDTQYF	TGTGCCAGCAGCCCCCGGGGGAGGCGGGATACGCAGTATTTT
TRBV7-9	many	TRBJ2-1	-	CASRQVAMEQFF	TGTGCCAGCAGGCAAGTAGCGATGGAGCAGTTCTTC
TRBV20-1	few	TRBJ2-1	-	CSAVGASLWPNEQFF	TGCAGTGCAGTTGGGGCTAGCCTTTGGCCCAATGAGCAGTTCTTC
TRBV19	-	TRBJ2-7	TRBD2	CASSFTSGRSNEQYF	TGTGCCAGTAGTTTCACTAGCGGGAGGAGTAACGAGCAGTACTTC
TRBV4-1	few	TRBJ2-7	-	CASSLTMAGFSYEQYF	TGTGCCAGCAGCTTAACAATGGCTGGGTTCTCCTACGAGCAGTACTTC
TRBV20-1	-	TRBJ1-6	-	CSARDPWAGDNPPLHF	TGCAGTGCTAGAGATCCCTGGGCAGGGGATAATCCACCCCTCCACTTT
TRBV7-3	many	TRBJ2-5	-	CASSLEIRETQYF	TGTGCCAGCAGCTTAGAGATAAGGGAGACCCAGTACTTC
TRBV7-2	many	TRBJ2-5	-	CASSFLGGMGETQYF	TGTGCCAGCAGCTTTTTAGGAGGGATGGGGGAGACCCAGTACTTC
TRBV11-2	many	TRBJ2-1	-	CASSLRQVALDEQFF	TGTGCCAGCAGCCTACGACAAGTTGCTTTGGATGAGCAGTTCTTC
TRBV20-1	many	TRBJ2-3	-	CSASEGVYTDTQYF	TGCAGTGCTAGTGAGGGGGTTTACACAGATACGCAGTATTTT
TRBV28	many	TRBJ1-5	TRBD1	CASSFAGGPRNQPQHF	TGTGCCAGCAGTTTTGCAGGGGGCCCCAGGAATCAGCCCCAGCATTTT
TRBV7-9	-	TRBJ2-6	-	CASYSGSSGANVLTF	TGTGCCAGCTATTCCGGGAGCTCTGGGGCCAACGTCCTGACTTTC
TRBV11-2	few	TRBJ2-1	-	CASSLAADIYNEQFF	TGTGCCAGCAGCTTAGCGGCAGATATCTACAATGAGCAGTTCTTC
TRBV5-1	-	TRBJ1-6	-	CASKPTGRPYNSPLHF	TGCGCCAGCAAACCAACCGGACGGCCTTATAATTCACCCCTCCACTTT
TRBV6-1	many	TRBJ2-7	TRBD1	CASSARQGFYEQYF	TGTGCCAGCAGTGCTCGACAGGGATTCTACGAGCAGTACTTC
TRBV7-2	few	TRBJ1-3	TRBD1	CASSYWTGSGNTIYF	TGTGCCAGCAGCTACTGGACAGGGTCTGGAAACACCATATATTTT
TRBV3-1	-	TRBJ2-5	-	CASSQEDRPETQYF	TGTGCCAGCAGCCAAGAAGACAGGCCAGAGACCCAGTACTTC
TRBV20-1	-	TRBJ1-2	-	CSARVRDGYTF	TGCAGTGCTAGAGTCAGGGATGGCTACACCTTC
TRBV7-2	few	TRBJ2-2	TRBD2	CASSSYLAGVGGELFF	TGTGCCAGCAGCTCTTACTTAGCGGGAGTAGGCGGGGAGCTGTTTTTT
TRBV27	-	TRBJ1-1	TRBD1	CASSPRTGAANTEAFF	TGTGCCAGCAGTCCTCGGACAGGGGCGGCGAACACTGAAGCTTTCTTT
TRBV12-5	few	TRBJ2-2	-	CASGLVAPSGSPGELFF	TGTGCTAGTGGTTTGGTAGCCCCCTCAGGATCCCCCGGGGAGCTGTTTTTT
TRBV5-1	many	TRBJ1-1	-	CASSPWDMNTEAFF	TGCGCCAGCAGCCCCTGGGACATGAACACTGAAGCTTTCTTT
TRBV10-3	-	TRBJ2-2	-	CVISEDQGPGELFF	TGTGTCATCAGTGAGGACCAAGGCCCCGGGGAGCTGTTTTTT
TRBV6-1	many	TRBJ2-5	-	CASIPRGSSETQYF	TGTGCCAGTATCCCCAGGGGATCGTCAGAGACCCAGTACTTC
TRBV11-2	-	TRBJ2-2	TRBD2	CASSLAGTVAGELFF	TGCGCCAGCAGCTTAGCGGGGACCGTCGCCGGGGAGCTGTTTTTT
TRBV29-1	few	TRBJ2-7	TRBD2	CSGQLAGAYEQYF	TGCAGCGGTCAACTAGCGGGAGCCTACGAGCAGTACTTC
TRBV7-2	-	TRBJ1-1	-	CASSLLGLDTEAFF	TGTGCCAGCAGCCTCCTTGGGTTGGACACTGAAGCTTTCTTT
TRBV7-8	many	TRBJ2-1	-	CASSLDYGTEYNEQFF	TGTGCCAGCAGCTTGGACTACGGGACAGAGTACAATGAGCAGTTCTTC
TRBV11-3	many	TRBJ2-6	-	CASRRAGWGYGSGANVLTF	TGTGCCAGCAGGCGGGCGGGCTGGGGCTACGGCTCTGGGGCCAACGTCCTGACTTTC
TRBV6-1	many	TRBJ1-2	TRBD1	CASSTGINYGYTF	TGTGCCAGCTCGACAGGGATTAACTATGGCTACACCTTC
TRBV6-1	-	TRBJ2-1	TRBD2	CASSPGTSGNLGYNEQFF	TGTGCCAGCAGTCCCGGGACTAGCGGGAATTTGGGCTACAATGAGCAGTTCTTC
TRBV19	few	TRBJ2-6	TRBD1	CASSDRAVVSGANVLTF	TGTGCCAGTAGTGACAGGGCCGTTGTCTCTGGGGCCAACGTCCTGACTTTC
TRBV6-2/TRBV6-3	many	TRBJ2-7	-	CASSKTSETYEQYF	TGTGCCAGCAGCAAGACTAGTGAGACCTACGAGCAGTACTTC
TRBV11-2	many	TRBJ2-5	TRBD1	CASSLYLDREYF	TGTGCCAGCAGCTTATACCTTGACAGGGAGTACTTC
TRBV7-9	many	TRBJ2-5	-	CASSLEGPTETQYF	TGTGCCAGCAGCTTAGAGGGCCCGACAGAGACCCAGTACTTC
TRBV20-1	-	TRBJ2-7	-	CSARKMGVIHEQYF	TGCAGTGCTAGAAAAATGGGGGTAATCCACGAGCAGTACTTC
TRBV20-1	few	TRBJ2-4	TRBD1	CSARQQGLAKNIQYF	TGCAGTGCTAGGCAACAGGGGTTGGCCAAAAACATTCAGTACTTC
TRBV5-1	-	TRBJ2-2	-	CASSLALYTGELFF	TGCGCCAGCAGCTTGGCGTTGTACACCGGGGAGCTGTTTTTT
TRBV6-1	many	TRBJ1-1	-	CASSAQIGTVRNTEAFF	TGTGCCAGCAGTGCCCAAATCGGGACTGTGCGGAACACTGAAGCTTTCTTT
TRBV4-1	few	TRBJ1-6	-	CASSQEGWESSYNSPLHF	TGCGCCAGCAGCCAAGAAGGATGGGAGAGCTCCTATAATTCACCCCTCCACTTT
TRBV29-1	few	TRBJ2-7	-	CSVGDFYYEQYF	TGCAGCGTCGGAGACTTTTACTACGAGCAGTACTTC
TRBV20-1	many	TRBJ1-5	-	CSARDGFGSNQPQHF	TGCAGTGCTAGAGACGGTTTTGGAAGCAATCAGCCCCAGCATTTT
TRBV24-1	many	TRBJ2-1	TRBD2	CATQRYSGAGDNEQFF	TGTGCCACTCAGAGGTACTCGGGTGCGGGAGACAATGAGCAGTTCTTC
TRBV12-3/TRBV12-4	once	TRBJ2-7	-	CASNYGGTYEQYF	TGTGCCAGCAACTATGGCGGAACCTACGAGCAGTACTTC
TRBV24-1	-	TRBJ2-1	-	CATSDLPQGLYNEQFF	TGTGCCACCAGTGATTTGCCACAGGGCCTATACAATGAGCAGTTCTTC